Sequencing of this T cell receptor (beta chain) was carried out in a study of T cell responses to AZD1222 COVID-19 vaccine. The repertoire was sequenced with immunoSEQ multiplex PCR; TCRdb's copy has only in-frame clones and lacks some. This table has nearly 110,000 clones, 89% appearing once. The V and J ends lost 8 bases and 3 bases, in that order; junction bases with no gene match: 7. This CDR3 contains 15 residues. Germline-derived CDR1 and CDR2 are MNHEY and SVGAGI. The TCR was taken from an adult in good health. The chain links TRBV6-5 to TRBJ2-3, with 11 positions matching TRBD2. The source was peripheral blood, collected on day 0 of AZD1222 vaccination. This CDR3 reads CASGTSGQITDTQYF. In nucleotides, the CDR3 is TGTGCCAGCGGGACTAGCGGACAGATAACAGATACGCAGTATTTT.